This T cell receptor beta chain is from a study of blood T cell repertoires in COVID-19. This clone was observed a few times. Trimming took 2 bases from V and 3 from J, leaving 7 bases between them. Germline CDR1 and CDR2: SEHNR and FQNEAQ (reference sequence). This CDR3 comprises 13 residues. Original methodology: Amplification with reference gene primers provided the estimates of nucleated cell counts. Assay: immunoSEQ multiplex PCR; the TCRdb copy retains only in-frame clones and omits some. The D gene and trimming were derived from the DNA, and the V and J assignments and clone size from that table. The sample has about 69,000 clones, 70% to 90% seen once.

The J gene is TRBJ1-1, the V gene TRBV7-9; the D gene is possibly TRBD1 (5 bases). Material for sequencing was peripheral blood. The TCR sequence derives from a man aged 35 to 55 with COVID-19, enrolled during active disease. The CDR3 spells CASSLLGDTEAFF. The CDR3 coding sequence is TGTGCCAGCAGCTTACTAGGGGACACTGAAGCTTTCTTT.